The 25 T cell receptor beta chains in this list originate from one sample, sequenced in a study of blood T cell repertoires in COVID-19. Sequencing used immunoSEQ multiplex PCR; TCRdb keeps in-frame clones, though not all of them. The data show about 75,000 clones, 87% seen once. The sample was peripheral blood. Every receptor here comes from a woman aged 45-60 years with acute or convalescent COVID-19.

The rearrangement uses TRBV27 and TRBJ1-6, with a possible D match to TRBD1 (5 bases). The V gene's germline CDR1 is MNHEY and CDR2 SMNVEV (reference sequence). This CDR3 is 15 amino acids long. Between the trimmed V and J ends, which lost 2 bases and 1 base, there was a span of 6 bases. This chain's CDR3 is CASSLGGSYNSPLHF. In nucleotides, the CDR3 is TGTGCCAGCAGTTTAGGGGGGTCCTATAATTCACCCCTCCACTTT.

The rearrangement uses TRBV5-1 and TRBJ2-7; 12 bases align to TRBD1. V gave up 0 bases and J gave up 5 bases; unmatched junction bases: 3. The length of the CDR3 is 15 residues. The germline V gene encodes CDR1 SGHRS and CDR2 YFSETQ. This CDR3 is CASSLVGQGADEQYF. For the CDR3, the DNA is TGCGCCAGCAGCTTGGTGGGACAGGGGGCCGACGAGCAGTACTTC.

V gene TRBV5-4 combines with J gene TRBJ2-5, with D perhaps matching TRBD1 (6 bases). Trimming removed 0 bases at V and 3 bases at J, with 9 bases between. In germline, CDR1 is SGHNT, CDR2 YYREEE (reference sequence). The CDR3 is 14 residues long. CDR3 DNA sequence: TGTGCCAGCAGCTTGGTACAGGGCGAAGAGACCCAGTACTTC. It codes for CASSLVQGEETQYF.

This clone was recorded once. The chain combines TRBV2 with TRBJ1-5; tentatively, D is TRBD1 (5 bases). This CDR3 has 13 residues. V was shortened by 4 bases and J by 7 bases, with 11 bases between the two germline ends. Germline V gene lookup returns CDR1 SNHLY and CDR2 FYNNEI. CDR3 bases: TGTGCCAGCAGTGGCCGGTCAGGGCAGCCCCAGCATTTT. Encoded protein: CASSGRSGQPQHF.

V and J are TRBV28 and TRBJ2-7; TRBD2 might be the D (6 bases). V lost 5 bases, J lost 5 bases, and 19 bases lay in between. CDR1 MDHEN and CDR2 SYDVKM come from the germline V gene. The CDR3 extends over 15 amino acids. The CDR3 nucleotides are TGTGCCAGCAGTCCGGCGGGGACGGAAGGAGACGAGCAGTACTTC. It codes for CASSPAGTEGDEQYF.

This rearrangement joins TRBV7-9 to TRBJ2-3; 8 bases line up with TRBD2. From germline, CDR1 is SEHNR and CDR2 FQNEAQ (reference sequence). The CDR3 loop spans 13 amino acids. V trimming: 10 bases; J trimming: 1 base; junction bases outside the gene matches: 4. CDR3 in DNA: TGTGCCACCGGGAGGGCCGGCACAGATACGCAGTATTTT. Its translation: CATGRAGTDTQYF.

This clone showed up just once. This rearrangement joins TRBV6-4 to TRBJ1-1; maybe TRBD1 (5 bases). Trimming shortened V by 5 bases and J by 2 bases, and 12 bases separated the two germline ends. There are 14 residues in the CDR3. CDR1 MRHNA and CDR2 SNTAGT come from the germline V gene. The CDR3 protein is CASSIQVSNTEAFF. Written as DNA, the CDR3 is TGTGCCAGCAGTATACAGGTCTCCAACACTGAAGCTTTCTTT.

The genes are TRBV19 and TRBJ2-2, with 7 bases that match TRBD1. The CDR3 contains 13 residues. J gave up 6 bases and V 3 bases, and 1 base lay outside the gene matches. Germline assignment: CDR1 LNHDA and CDR2 SQIVND (reference sequence). The CDR3 sequence: CASSITGAGELFF. CDR3 nucleotides: TGTGCCAGTAGTATCACAGGGGCCGGGGAGCTGTTTTTT.

This sequence joins TRBV7-9 and TRBJ1-2, with D perhaps TRBD1 (5 bases). V lost 2 bases to trimming and J lost 6 bases, with 10 bases between them. Germline loops: CDR1 SEHNR, CDR2 FQNEAQ (reference sequence). The CDR3 has 13 amino acids. The CDR3 DNA reads as TGTGCCAGCAGCTTATCTATCAGGGATGGCTACACCTTC. Its protein product is CASSLSIRDGYTF. The variable domain in full, with the rest retrieved from reference TRBV7-9 and TRBJ1-2, is DTGVSQNPRHKITKRGQNVTFRCDPISEHNRLYWYRQTLGQGPEFLTYFQNEAQLEKSRLLSDRFSAERPKGSFSTLEIQRTEQGDSAMYLCASSLSIRDGYTFGSGTRLTVV.

This rearrangement joins TRBV30 to TRBJ1-2; TRBD1 might be the D (5 bases). V shed 3 bases and J shed 2 bases, with 19 bases lying between them. This CDR3 comprises 16 residues. CDR1 is GTSNPN, CDR2 SVGIG, per germline (reference sequence). The DNA for the CDR3 is TGTGCCTGGAGCATAATGGGGGGGATACGGAACTATGGCTACACCTTC. It specifies CAWSIMGGIRNYGYTF.

The chain is built from TRBV3-1 (or the pseudogene TRBV3-2) and TRBJ2-5; 7 nucleotides agree with TRBD2. Germline trimming cut 2 bases from V and 4 bases from J; bases unmatched to any gene: 4. Germline loops: CDR1 LGHDT, CDR2 YNNKEL (reference sequence). The CDR3 has 14 amino acids. The CDR3 DNA is TGTGCCAGCAGCCAAACGGGAGGAGGAGAGACCCAGTACTTC. Translating gives CASSQTGGGETQYF.

This chain joins TRBV27 and TRBJ2-1, with 7 bases fitting TRBD2. In germline, CDR1 is MNHEY, CDR2 SMNVEV (reference sequence). With 5 bases clipped from V and 9 bases from J, the junction kept 13 bases outside the gene matches. CDR3 length: 15 residues. The CDR3 loop is CASSNTFVPGGEQFF. The CDR3 nucleotides read TGTGCCAGCAGTAACACCTTCGTGCCGGGGGGTGAGCAGTTCTTC.

V gene TRBV15 combines with J gene TRBJ1-5; 10 bases agree with TRBD1. The junction had 8 bases not matched to a gene; V was cut back by 3 bases and J by 6 bases. The CDR3 has 16 residues. Germline lookup yields CDR1 LNHNV and CDR2 YYDKDF (reference sequence). Here the CDR3 DNA reads TGTGCCACCAGCAGGGGGGACAGGGGTTCCGGTCAGCCCCAGCATTTT. Encoded protein: CATSRGDRGSGQPQHF. Combining the CDR3 with reference TRBV15 and TRBJ1-5 gives the whole variable domain DAMVIQNPRYQVTQFGKPVTLSCSQTLNHNVMYWYQQKSSQAPKLLFHYYDKDFNNEADTPDNFQSRRPNTSFCFLDIRSPGLGDTAMYLCATSRGDRGSGQPQHFGDGTRLSIL.

The CDR3, as DNA: TGTGCCAGCAGTTTAGAATTCGACAGGGTGAGGTACACCGGGGAGCTGTTTTTT. Its translation is CASSLEFDRVRYTGELFF. The V call is TRBV27, the J call TRBJ2-2; 7 nucleotides align to TRBD1. Germline V gives CDR1 MNHEY, CDR2 SMNVEV (reference sequence). The CDR3 spans 18 residues. Unmatched junction bases numbered 12, after V lost 2 bases and J lost 3 bases.

The chain has TRBV7-9 and TRBJ1-1; tentatively, D is TRBD1 (5 bases). Germline V gene lookup returns CDR1 SEHNR and CDR2 FQNEAQ (reference sequence). CDR3 length equals 12 residues. The ends were cut back, 5 bases at V and 10 bases at J, with 14 bases in the middle. The DNA for the CDR3 is TGTGCCAGCAGCCCCGGGCCAAGGGGAGCTTTCTTT. As protein: CASSPGPRGAFF.

J is TRBJ1-6 and V is TRBV2; weak D call: TRBD1 (6 bases). CDR3 length equals 13 residues. The germline V gene encodes CDR1 SNHLY and CDR2 FYNNEI. V dropped 6 bases and J dropped 9 bases, with 12 bases sitting between them. CDR3 nucleotide sequence: TGTGCCAGCAGGGGGGCGCCTGGTTCACCCCTCCACTTT. Translating gives CASRGAPGSPLHF.

This clone was picked up one time. The rearrangement joins TRBV18 to TRBJ2-5; D uncertain. This CDR3 is built from 14 residues. Trimming took 5 bases from V and 0 from J, leaving 10 bases between them. The germline V gene encodes CDR1 KGHSH and CDR2 LQKENI. The CDR3 region is CASSEDMYQETQYF. The CDR3 region has the DNA TGTGCCAGCTCAGAAGACATGTACCAAGAGACCCAGTACTTC.

The chain couples TRBV10-2 to TRBJ1-2; D perhaps matches TRBD1 (6 bases). The length of the CDR3 is 12 residues. V lost 8 bases and J 3 bases, leaving 10 bases between the germline ends. From germline, CDR1 is WSHSY and CDR2 SAAADI. The CDR3 DNA follows: TGCGCCAGCGCAGGACAGCACTATGGCTACACCTTC. Amino acid sequence: CASAGQHYGYTF.

V is TRBV6-6 and J is TRBJ2-1; the D is unclear. The V gene's germline CDR1 is MNHNY and CDR2 SVGAGI (reference sequence). Trimming took off 6 bases at V and 7 bases at J, with 16 bases between the two ends. This CDR3 comprises 14 residues. The CDR3 here is CASRPRVVPNEQFF. The DNA of the CDR3 is TGTGCCAGCAGGCCCCGAGTAGTGCCGAATGAGCAGTTCTTC.

The chain couples TRBV18 to TRBJ2-5, with D possibly being TRBD1 (6 bases). CDR1 is KGHSH, CDR2 LQKENI, per germline. This CDR3 is built from 15 residues. V dropped 2 bases and J dropped 7 bases, with 17 bases sitting between them. The CDR3 nucleotides read TGTGCCAGCTCACCAATGGTGACAGGACCAGGGACCCAGTACTTC. Protein sequence: CASSPMVTGPGTQYF.

The genes are TRBV28 and TRBJ2-2; 7 bases fit TRBD2. Germline CDR1 is MDHEN and CDR2 is SYDVKM. The CDR3 consists of 13 residues. V trimming: 10 bases; J trimming: 2 bases; junction bases outside the gene matches: 4. CDR3 in DNA: TGTGCCATGGGGAGGGGCAACACCGGGGAGCTGTTTTTT. It yields the protein CAMGRGNTGELFF.

V usage is TRBV28 and J usage is TRBJ1-3; perhaps TRBD1 as D (6 bases). Trimming stripped 4 bases from V and 2 bases from J, with 6 bases between. Per germline, CDR1 MDHEN and CDR2 SYDVKM. The CDR3 is made up of 13 amino acids. The chain's CDR3 is CASSSGAGNTIYF. As DNA, the CDR3 is TGTGCCAGCAGTTCAGGGGCTGGAAACACCATATATTTT.

This clone appeared a single time. The V gene is TRBV9, the J gene TRBJ2-2; D remains ambiguous. V lost 4 bases and J 4 bases, leaving 17 bases between the germline ends. The CDR3 consists of 16 residues. Germline CDR1 and CDR2: SGDLS and YYNGEE. The CDR3 sequence: CASSSRMRRSTGELFF. The CDR3 DNA sequence: TGTGCCAGCAGCTCCCGAATGAGACGGAGCACCGGGGAGCTGTTTTTT.

The chain has TRBV7-3 and TRBJ1-2; 8 bases agree with TRBD1. V was clipped by 5 bases and J by 6 bases; unmatched bases: 2. This CDR3 has 12 residues. Germline loops: CDR1 SGHTA, CDR2 FQGTGA. The chain's CDR3 is CASSTTGDGYTF. Written as DNA, the CDR3 is TGTGCCAGCAGCACGACAGGGGATGGCTACACCTTC.

In its sample, this clone was seen once. V is TRBV11-2 and J is TRBJ1-3; TRBD1 matches at 7 bases. V dropped 6 bases and J dropped 2; count of bases not matched to a gene: 10. The CDR3 runs to 16 residues. The germline V gene encodes CDR1 SGHAT and CDR2 FQNNGV. The chain's CDR3 is CASSPLGTATGNTIYF. The CDR3 nucleotides are TGTGCCAGCAGTCCCCTCGGGACAGCCACTGGAAACACCATATATTTT.